This T cell receptor beta chain was profiled in a study of cytomegalovirus exposure and HLA in healthy donors. General study findings and limits: Further analysis was carried out later, and it showed several of the most significant clusters appearing linked to common viral pathogens. Specificity of a few CMV-associated chains for CMV antigens was verified in vitro.

A multiplex PCR was run with 60 Vbeta primers and 13 Jbeta primers. This table comes from immunoSEQ multiplex PCR, and its TCRdb copy is limited to in-frame clones, with some not included. Of about 190,000 clones listed, about 80% were seen once; the top ten hold about 1%. V gave up 5 bases and J gave up 1 base, with 11 bases separating them. This CDR3 is built from 15 residues. CDR1 SEHNR and CDR2 FQNEAQ come from the germline V gene (reference sequence). While unrecorded immune exposures were likely, the donors were nominally healthy when sampled. The sample holds one count of this clone. Its antigen remains unknown. Other DNA sequences from this sample encode an identical CDR3 as well.

This receptor was taken from a woman aged 40 to 55 in good health and CMV-seronegative. The V gene is TRBV7-9, the J gene TRBJ1-4, with D possibly matching TRBD1 (5 bases). Sequences were obtained from PBMCs. The CDR3 loop reads CASSHRTLTNEKLFF. CDR3 nucleotides: TGTGCCAGCAGCCACCGGACACTAACTAATGAAAAACTGTTTTTT.